The 23 T cell receptor beta chains below come from one sample, sequenced in a study of T cell repertoires in cytomegalovirus infection. Using its own MiXCR run on the reads, TCRdb lists one record per CDR3 protein. The sample yields some 800,000 distinct CDR3 sequences, 25% to 30% seen once. These receptors' antigens are unknown. Sequencing used cultured CD8+ T cells from PBMCs, obtained from culture after CMV antigen stimulation. These receptors were taken from a human donor in good health (CMV status not recorded). Some clones in this sample may be carry-over from other donors' samples.

This clonotype has only a few counts. The chain has TRBV7-3 and TRBJ2-1, with 15 bases fitting TRBD2. From germline, CDR1 is SGHTA and CDR2 FQGTGA. V shed 0 bases and J 4 bases; nucleotides not matched to a gene: 4. This CDR3 is built from 18 residues. Here the CDR3 DNA reads TGTGCCAGCAGCTTAACTGGGACTAGCGGGGGGTTTTACAATGAGCAGTTCTTC. This encodes CASSLTGTSGGFYNEQFF.

This clonotype came up a few times. The CDR3 loop is CAISLAGGRTGELFF. CDR3 nucleotides: TGTGCCATCAGCTTAGCGGGGGGGCGGACCGGGGAGCTGTTTTTT. The gene calls are TRBV10-3 and TRBJ2-2, with 11 bases lining up with TRBD2. This CDR3 has 15 residues. The germline CDR1 and CDR2 sequences are ENHRY and SYGVKD. The ends lost 6 bases at V and 5 bases at J; junction bases unmatched: 5.

This clonotype was counted between two and nine times. The chain employs TRBV15 and TRBJ2-5, with D possibly matching TRBD1 (6 bases). Germline CDR1 and CDR2: LNHNV and YYDKDF (reference sequence). The V end was cut by 1 base, the J end by 5 bases, with 17 bases between. CDR3 length equals 16 residues. CDR3 in amino acids: CATSRVNVGTGETQYF. The CDR3 nucleotides read TGTGCCACCAGCAGAGTAAACGTTGGCACAGGGGAGACCCAGTACTTC.

This clonotype has more than one count but fewer than ten. The chain joins TRBV28 to TRBJ2-5, with D tentatively TRBD1 (5 bases). The CDR3 runs 16 residues. CDR1 MDHEN and CDR2 SYDVKM come from the germline V gene. With 3 bases removed from V and 4 bases from J, the gap between germline ends came to 18 bases. The chain's CDR3 is CASSLTATGGGETQYF. The CDR3 region has the DNA TGTGCCAGCAGTTTGACAGCCACAGGTGGTGGAGAGACCCAGTACTTC.

This clonotype has at least ten counts. V and J are TRBV7-2 and TRBJ2-3; TRBD1 agrees at 12 bases. Germline trimming cut 1 base from V and 8 bases from J; bases unmatched to any gene: 4. Germline assignment: CDR1 SGHTA and CDR2 FQGNSA. The CDR3 length is 15 residues. DNA for the CDR3: TGTGCCAGCAGCTTAGGGGACAGGGGGCGAGGTACGCAGTATTTT. This gives the protein CASSLGDRGRGTQYF. The full variable domain, its missing parts supplied by reference TRBV7-2 and TRBJ2-3, is GAGVSQSPSNKVTEKGKDVELRCDPISGHTALYWYRQSLGQGLEFLIYFQGNSAPDKSGLPSDRFSAERTGGSVSTLTIQRTQQEDSAVYLCASSLGDRGRGTQYFGPGTRLTVL.

This clonotype is a singleton in its sample. Its ends do not fully match the called genes, so a read error is possible. The J gene is TRBJ1-3, the V gene TRBV24-1; no reliable D call. The CDR3 totals 15 residues. From germline, CDR1 is KGHDR and CDR2 SFDVKD. CDR3 amino acids: CAISDPNHFGNTIYF. The CDR3, as DNA: TGTGCCATCAGTGACCCCAACCATTTTGGAAACACCATATATTTT.

The chain recombines TRBV13 with TRBJ2-1, with 9 bases lining up with TRBD2. The V gene's germline CDR1 is PRHDT and CDR2 FYEKMQ (reference sequence). V was clipped by 5 bases and J by 8 bases; unmatched bases: 13. The CDR3 is 16 amino acids. The CDR3 sequence: CASSRLAGEPGDEQFF. DNA of the CDR3: TGTGCCAGCAGCCGATTAGCGGGGGAGCCAGGAGATGAGCAGTTCTTC.

The chain uses TRBV7-8 and TRBJ2-7; tentatively, D is TRBD1 or TRBD2 (5 bases each). Germline loops: CDR1 SGHVS, CDR2 FQNEAQ. The CDR3 spans 12 residues. Trimming left V 4 bases short and J 6 bases short, with 10 bases between. In nucleotides, the CDR3 is TGTGCCAGCAGCTCTGAGGGGTTCGAGCAGTACTTC. Translation gives CASSSEGFEQYF. The variable domain in full, with the rest retrieved from reference TRBV7-8 and TRBJ2-7, is GAGVSQSPRYKVAKRGQDVALRCDPISGHVSLFWYQQALGQGPEFLTYFQNEAQLDKSGLPSDRFFAERPEGSVSTLKIQRTQQEDSAVYLCASSSEGFEQYFGPGTRLTVT.

The chain links TRBV5-1 to TRBJ1-2; a possible D gene is TRBD1 (5 bases). CDR1 and CDR2 from the germline V gene are SGHRS and YFSETQ. V was pared by 4 bases and J by 6 bases, with 16 bases between. The CDR3 length is 14 residues. The CDR3 sequence is CASSPEGQIHGYTF. The CDR3 DNA is TGCGCCAGCAGCCCGGAAGGACAAATCCATGGCTACACCTTC. Complete variable domain (other parts from reference TRBV5-1 and TRBJ1-2): KAGVTQTPRYLIKTRGQQVTLSCSPISGHRSVSWYQQTPGQGLQFLFEYFSETQRNKGNFPGRFSGRQFSNSRSEMNVSTLELGDSALYLCASSPEGQIHGYTFGSGTRLTVV.

This clonotype was detected only a few times. The J gene is TRBJ2-1, the V gene TRBV10-1; no definite D call. The V gene's germline CDR1 is WNHNN and CDR2 SYGVQD (reference sequence). The CDR3 extends over 14 amino acids. Trimming shortened V by 0 bases and J by 8 bases, and 11 bases separated the two germline ends. The CDR3 bases are TGCGCCAGCAGTGAGTCGGGTCGACGCGATGAGCAGTTCTTC. It specifies CASSESGRRDEQFF.

The V and J genes are TRBV4-2 and TRBJ1-1; D may be TRBD1 (6 bases). This CDR3 comprises 15 residues. In germline, CDR1 is LGHNA, CDR2 YNFKEQ. Between the trimmed V and J ends, which lost 4 bases and 5 bases, there was a span of 17 bases. The CDR3 protein is CASSLMAGVRTEAFF. The CDR3 nucleotides read TGTGCCAGCAGCCTTATGGCAGGGGTAAGGACTGAAGCTTTCTTT.

This clonotype was counted many times. This chain links TRBV7-9 with TRBJ2-7; D is possibly TRBD1 (6 bases). This CDR3 has 16 residues. CDR1 and CDR2 (germline): SEHNR, FQNEAQ (reference sequence). V was clipped by 4 bases and J by 4 bases, with 20 bases between them. The DNA of the CDR3 is TGTGCCAGCAGCTCGGGACACAAGGGGAATCCTTACGAGCAGTACTTC. Residues: CASSSGHKGNPYEQYF.

The sample holds a few counts of this clonotype. The V and J genes are TRBV14 and TRBJ1-1, with D perhaps matching TRBD1 (5 bases). Germline V gives CDR1 SGHDN, CDR2 FVKESK. V was trimmed by 1 base and J by 0 bases, leaving 9 bases between them. This CDR3 has 15 residues. Written as DNA, the CDR3 is TGTGCCAGCAGCCAAGCGGGGCGGCTGAACACTGAAGCTTTCTTT. As protein: CASSQAGRLNTEAFF.

As to this clonotype: With a much larger clone just one base away, this may be a read error. This chain joins TRBV27 and TRBJ2-3, with D uncertain. This CDR3 region has 13 residues. Deletions cut 6 bases from V and 0 bases from J, with 7 bases between. CDR1 is MNHEY and CDR2 is SMNVEV in the germline V gene (reference sequence). The CDR3 nucleotides are TGTGCCAGCAGCGTAACTAGCACAGATACGCAGTATTTT. It yields the protein CASSVTSTDTQYF.

This clonotype was counted only a few times. CDR3 amino acids: CASSPKQPGWQETQYF. Written as DNA, the CDR3 is TGTGCCAGCAGCCCTAAGCAACCGGGCTGGCAAGAGACCCAGTACTTC. The chain is built from TRBV6-1 and TRBJ2-5; D remains ambiguous. Germline V gene sequence: CDR1 MNHNS, CDR2 SASEGT. The CDR3 consists of 16 residues. V was shortened by 6 bases and J by 2 bases, with 19 bases between the two germline ends.

The chain is built from TRBV29-1 and TRBJ1-5, with a tentative D call TRBD1 (5 bases). CDR3 length: 14 residues. The germline gives CDR1 SQVTM, CDR2 ANQGSEA. Trimming shortened V by 4 bases and J by 1 base, and 11 bases separated the two germline ends. The CDR3 region has the DNA TGCAGCGTTGGTTCGGGGGTGAGCAATCAGCCCCAGCATTTT. Amino acids: CSVGSGVSNQPQHF.

The rearrangement uses TRBV7-3 and TRBJ2-1, with 7 positions matching TRBD1. CDR1 and CDR2 from the germline V gene are SGHTA and FQGTGA. The J segment lost 4 bases and the V segment lost 0 bases, leaving 9 bases of the junction unmatched. The CDR3 is 17 residues long. The CDR3 region is CASSLTGQPVGYNEQFF. CDR3 DNA sequence: TGTGCCAGCAGCTTAACGGGACAGCCAGTCGGGTACAATGAGCAGTTCTTC.

The chain links TRBV19 to TRBJ2-1; D is tentatively TRBD1 or TRBD2 (5 bases each). V shed 7 bases and J shed 5 bases, with 18 bases lying between them. This CDR3 spans 15 amino acids. CDR1 is LNHDA, CDR2 SQIVND, per germline (reference sequence). CDR3 residues: CASIPRSGRNNEQFF. DNA for the CDR3: TGTGCCAGTATCCCCCGGTCGGGACGGAACAATGAGCAGTTCTTC.

This rearrangement joins TRBV7-9 to TRBJ1-1, with TRBD1 as a possible D gene (5 bases). There are 15 residues in the CDR3. V was pared by 1 base and J by 1 base, with 10 bases between. Germline V CDR1 and CDR2: SEHNR, FQNEAQ (reference sequence). The CDR3 DNA is TGTGCCAGCAGCTTAGTGCAGGGCCAGAACACTGAAGCTTTCTTT. Encoded protein: CASSLVQGQNTEAFF.

The chain joins TRBV12-3 or TRBV12-4 to TRBJ2-7; TRBD2 matches 8 bases. J lost 2 bases, V lost 7 bases, and 10 bases had no gene match. This CDR3 has 15 residues. The CDR3 reads CASTHAGTRAYEQYF. The DNA of the CDR3 is TGTGCCAGCACTCACGCCGGGACTAGAGCCTACGAGCAGTACTTC.

CDR3 sequence: CSASDRAGLGTGELFF. The CDR3 DNA reads as TGCAGTGCTAGTGATCGAGCGGGGTTGGGAACCGGGGAGCTGTTTTTT. The rearrangement links TRBV20-1 to TRBJ2-2; 7 positions agree with TRBD2. Germline trimming cut 3 bases from V and 5 bases from J; bases unmatched to any gene: 12. Germline V gene lookup returns CDR1 DFQATT and CDR2 SNEGSKA (reference sequence). This CDR3 has 16 residues.

This clonotype turned up a few times. The J gene is TRBJ2-7, the V gene TRBV5-1, with 7 bases that match TRBD1. The junction had 5 bases not matched to a gene; V was cut back by 0 bases and J by 5 bases. From germline, CDR1 is SGHRS and CDR2 YFSETQ. The CDR3 totals 14 residues. CDR3 region: CASSLGQGNDEQYF. The CDR3 coding sequence is TGCGCCAGCAGCTTGGGACAGGGTAACGACGAGCAGTACTTC.

This clonotype was picked up a small number of times. The V and J genes are TRBV24-1 and TRBJ2-5; a possible D gene is TRBD1 (5 bases). The CDR3 is made up of 14 amino acids. The V and J ends lost 2 bases and 4 bases respectively, with 10 bases between them. The germline V gene has CDR1 KGHDR and CDR2 SFDVKD. CDR3 in amino acids: CATSDSGFTETQYF. In nucleotides, the CDR3 is TGTGCCACCAGTGATTCAGGGTTCACAGAGACCCAGTACTTC.